This entry lists 2 T cell receptor beta chains sequenced from one sample in a study of blood T cell repertoires in COVID-19. The method was immunoSEQ multiplex PCR; TCRdb's version includes in-frame clones alone and lacks a portion of them. This sample has some 200,000 clones; roughly 82% occur once, and the top ten carry approximately 12%. Sequencing was done on a sample of PBMCs or T cells enriched from blood (not recorded which). The receptors stem from a man aged 35-49 years who had recovered from COVID-19.

V and J are TRBV7-2 and TRBJ1-2, with D perhaps matching TRBD1 (5 bases). V gave up 5 bases and J gave up 3 bases, with 13 bases separating them. CDR3 length: 14 amino acids. Germline V gene sequence: CDR1 SGHTA, CDR2 FQGNSA. Written as DNA, the CDR3 is TGTGCCAGCAGCCCTGACAGAGATGACTATGGCTACACCTTC. Translating gives CASSPDRDDYGYTF.

The chain is built from TRBV11-3 and TRBJ2-2, with 9 bases identical to TRBD1. The germline V gene encodes CDR1 SGHNT and CDR2 YENEEA. The CDR3 contains 14 residues. Trimming took 6 bases from V and 8 from J; bases not matched to a gene: 7. The CDR3 protein is CASRQGASAGELFF. In nucleotides, the CDR3 is TGTGCCAGCAGACAGGGGGCATCTGCTGGGGAGCTGTTTTTT.